This T cell receptor beta chain was identified in a study of shared clonotypes between healthy human individuals. The overall study: Sampling drew on donors who were two women and a few men aged 18 to 49.

The ends were cut back, 2 bases at V and 4 bases at J, with 15 bases in the middle. The V gene's germline CDR1 is MNHNS and CDR2 SASEGT. The CDR3 is 15 amino acids. For this clone: The antigen is undetermined.

Some clones are missing from TCRdb's copy, which holds only in-frame ones; the method was immunoSEQ multiplex PCR. The sample shows approximately 320,000 clones, roughly 84% of them seen only once. Study conclusions and caveats: Apart from blood, nothing was sampled; tissue repertoires likely differ. Deeper or shallower sequencing was expected to change how clonotypes are shared among donors. The four-donor shared clonotypes exceeded non-shared clonotypes in generation probability, with non-shared ones scoring lower.

Sequenced input: memory CD8+ T cells sorted from blood. The subset here: CD45RO+ cells pooled with CCR7-negative TemRA cells. The TCR sequence derives from a man between 18 and 29 years old in good health. V is TRBV6-1 and J is TRBJ2-7; no reliable D call. Here the CDR3 DNA reads TGTGCCAGCAGTGAATTTGGGTTTGAGGAGTACGAGCAGTACTTC. This codes for CASSEFGFEEYEQYF.